At least ten counts were recorded for the clone carrying this TCR beta chain. The antigen is unknown. Between the trimmed V and J ends, which lost 0 bases and 6 bases, there was a span of 8 bases. The CDR3 runs to 12 residues. CDR1 is GTSNPN and CDR2 is SVGIG in the germline V gene (reference sequence). Each patient went into thyroid surgery without having received any treatment. Original handling: CDR3 was compared across clinicopathological groups, and the resulting differences were used to build a distant-metastasis classifier for papillary thyroid cancer. TCRdb re-analyzed the PCR reads through MiXCR. These V and J calls originate from TCRdb's pipeline instead of the authors' own analysis. This sample has over 65,000 clones, with under 15% found just once. The data were obtained in a study of metastatic and nonmetastatic thyroid tumors. Whole-study context: Repertoires of blood and of tissue (tumor or nodule) from malignant and benign thyroid patients were compared.

The study's findings and limits: Malignant tumors reportedly showed significantly higher TCR beta diversity than benign nodules in both blood and tumor.

The receptor comes from a female donor with papillary thyroid cancer or a benign thyroid nodule (not recorded which). Some clones in this sample may be carry-over from other donors' samples. V and J are TRBV30 and TRBJ1-1; D gene unclear. Sequencing input: tumor tissue. As DNA, the CDR3 is TGTGCCTGGAGTGTAACGTCTTCTGAAGCTTTCTTT. Translation gives CAWSVTSSEAFF.